Detailed here is one T cell receptor (beta chain). Profiled with immunoSEQ multiplex PCR; TCRdb holds only in-frame clones, not every one. This sample carries some 94,000 clones, roughly 89% of them seen once, and the ten largest clones take about 16%. The sample originates from a study of blood T cell repertoires in COVID-19. In germline, CDR1 is MNHEY, CDR2 SVGAGI. V was trimmed by 8 bases and J by 2 bases, leaving 13 bases between them. The CDR3 totals 14 residues. This receptor was identified in a human donor in a cohort sampled during active COVID-19. The V call is TRBV6-5, the J call TRBJ1-3; weak D call: TRBD1 (5 bases). Sequenced: peripheral blood. Here the CDR3 reads CASVRDFAGNTIYF. In DNA, the CDR3 is TGTGCCAGCGTCCGGGACTTTGCTGGAAACACCATATATTTT.